This T cell receptor beta chain derives from a study of control samples from healthy donors and cancer patients. Trimming shortened V by 4 bases and J by 1 base, and 6 bases separated the two germline ends. Germline V gene sequence: CDR1 MGHDK, CDR2 SYGVNS. The CDR3 contains 13 residues. Assay: immunoSEQ multiplex PCR; the TCRdb copy retains only in-frame clones and omits some. The table lists fewer than 200,000 clones, 90% of them singletons. The gene calls are TRBV25-1 and TRBJ2-3; unclear D gene. The sequence was collected from a woman between 50 and 59 years old in good health. Sequencing used blood. The CDR3 sequence: CASSVPGTDTQYF. The CDR3 region has the DNA TGTGCCAGCAGTGTCCCGGGCACAGATACGCAGTATTTT.